This T cell receptor (beta chain) was captured by sequencing in a study of cytomegalovirus exposure and HLA in healthy donors. 60 Vbeta and 13 Jbeta primers were used in PCR. Clones were read by immunoSEQ multiplex PCR, and TCRdb kept only the in-frame ones, dropping some. The sample carries about 110,000 clones, about 76% recorded once. This clone was detected a few times. Its antigen remains unidentified. At one of its ends the junction is not consistent with the germline gene, which may arise from a read error. The study, taken as a whole, reports: Association with HLA alleles at 0.05 false discovery rate was found for some 18,000 TCR beta sequences in a later analysis.

This receptor was identified in a man between 35 and 55 years old in good health and CMV-seronegative. The sample taken for sequencing was PBMCs.

The CDR3 sequence: CASSPGLAGGKETQYF. CDR3 DNA sequence: TGTGCTAGCAGCCCGGGACTAGCGGGGGGCAAGGAGACCCAGTACTTC. This chain joins TRBV7-7 and TRBJ2-5, with TRBD2 matching 15 bases. The CDR3 covers 16 residues. Germline V gene data show CDR1 as SSHAT and CDR2 as FNYEAQ (reference sequence).